The rows below give T cell receptor beta chains drawn from one sample of a study of T cell repertoires in cytomegalovirus infection. One entry per CDR3 protein, called by TCRdb with MiXCR from the reads. The sample contains around 740,000 distinct CDR3 sequences, less than 40% of which appear only once. Sequencing input: PBMCs. These receptor sequences come from a human donor in good health (CMV status not recorded). Some clones in this sample may be carry-over from other donors' samples. The CDR3 runs from the conserved cysteine through the conserved F or W. D genes are given only for firm matches. Only some rows state a clone size, as once, few, many or a class for expanded clones.

clone_size d_call j_call cdr3_length v_call cdr3_nt cdr3_aa
few . TRBJ1-5 14 TRBV19 TGTGCCAGTACTACGGGGCTGGACAATCAGCCCCAGCATTTT CASTTGLDNQPQHF
. . TRBJ2-7 14 TRBV11-2 TGTGCCAGCCGCCCTGGGACACTGAATCACGAGCAGTACTTC CASRPGTLNHEQYF
few TRBD2 TRBJ2-7 15 TRBV5-1 TGCGCCAGCAGCTCAGCCCAGCGGGGGATCGGAGAGCAGTACTTC CASSSAQRGIGEQYF
. . TRBJ1-2 17 TRBV15 TGTGCCACCAGCCCTAGAGGGGCGCTGGGGCAGTCCTATGGCTACACCTTC CATSPRGALGQSYGYTF
many TRBD2 TRBJ2-7 16 TRBV28 TGTGCCAGCAGAAGGTTAGCGGGGGCCCGCGTTAGCGAGCAGTACTTC CASRRLAGARVSEQYF
. . TRBJ2-5 14 TRBV7-2 TGTGCCAGCAGTATAGGGGGGGCCTCGGAGACCCAGTACTTC CASSIGGASETQYF
. TRBD2 TRBJ2-7 14 TRBV20-1 TGCAGTGCTAGGGTGGTAGCGGGAGGGTACGAGCAGTACTTC CSARVVAGGYEQYF
. . TRBJ1-1 15 TRBV7-8 TGTGCCAGCTGCTTCCCCTTTCTCGAGAACACTGAAGCTTTCTTT CASCFPFLENTEAFF
few TRBD1 TRBJ2-7 14 TRBV28 TGTGCCAGCAGTACCGGGACAGGGTTCCACGAGCAGTACTTC CASSTGTGFHEQYF
. . TRBJ1-6 17 TRBV28 TGTGCCAGCAGGCCCACCGAAGGCAGGGGTTATAATTCACCCCTCCACTTT CASRPTEGRGYNSPLHF
few . TRBJ1-1 13 TRBV5-6 TGTGCCAGCAGCTTGGCGGTGGGAACTGAAGCTTTCTTT CASSLAVGTEAFF
. . TRBJ2-4 16 TRBV20-1 TGCAGTGGACGCCCATCGGGACTGCCAGGGAAGGGCATTCAGTACTTC CSGRPSGLPGKGIQYF
few . TRBJ2-1 14 TRBV7-2 TGTGCCAGCAGCTTAGCTGGGTCTAGCAATGAGCAGTTCTTC CASSLAGSSNEQFF
. . TRBJ1-6 14 TRBV28 TGTGCCAGCAGGGCCAGCCAAGTGCCATCACCCCTCCACTTT CASRASQVPSPLHF
. . TRBJ2-7 12 TRBV10-3 TGTGCCATCAGTGGACTAGGGCCCGAGCAGTACTTC CAISGLGPEQYF
. TRBD1 TRBJ1-5 15 TRBV28 TGTGCCAGCAATGAGTGGGGGACAGGGAATCAGCCCCAGCATTTT CASNEWGTGNQPQHF
. . TRBJ2-1 13 TRBV19 TGTGCCAGTAGTATAGACGCGGGGTCCGCGCAGTTCTTC CASSIDAGSAQFF
. TRBD1 TRBJ2-3 14 TRBV7-9 TGTGCCACTTATGGACAGGGATCGTCAGATACGCAGTATTTT CATYGQGSSDTQYF
many TRBD2 TRBJ2-3 15 TRBV5-4 TGTGCCAGCAGCCTACCTGGGACTAACACAGATACGCAGTATTTT CASSLPGTNTDTQYF
few TRBD2 TRBJ2-3 18 TRBV12-3/TRBV12-4 TGTGCCAGCAGCCCCGGGACTAGCGGGGCGGGGCCAACAGATACGCAGTATTTT CASSPGTSGAGPTDTQYF
. . TRBJ1-6 14 TRBV6-1 TGTGCCAGCAGTTCCCCCGACCGATATTCACCCCTCCACTTT CASSSPDRYSPLHF
. TRBD1 TRBJ2-3 15 TRBV10-3 TGTGCCATCAGGAGGACAGGGGGCGTAGAGGATACGCCGTATTTT CAIRRTGGVEDTPYF
. . TRBJ2-6 13 TRBV19 . CAVAAGTDNGLTF
many . TRBJ2-5 14 TRBV7-7 TGTGCTAGCAGTTCCACGACATCTGCAGGGACCCAGTACTTC CASSSTTSAGTQYF
few TRBD2 TRBJ2-2 17 TRBV5-4 TGTGCCAGCAGCCCTCACGCCGGGACTAGTATTACCGGGGAGCTGTTTTTT CASSPHAGTSITGELFF
. . TRBJ1-5 14 TRBV30 TGTGCCTGGAGCAGGGGTCGCGGCAATCAGCCCCAGCATTTT CAWSRGRGNQPQHF
few TRBD1 TRBJ2-7 15 TRBV5-6 TGTGCCAGCAGCTTGGACGGACAGGGGGTGGTCGAGCAGTACTTC CASSLDGQGVVEQYF
. . TRBJ2-3 14 TRBV28 TGTGCCATCAGTACCCAAAAAGTACCAGATACGCAGTATTTT CAISTQKVPDTQYF
. . TRBJ1-1 15 TRBV7-8 TGTGCCAGCAGCTTATATGGAGGGGTCGACGCTGAAGCTTTCTTT CASSLYGGVDAEAFF
. TRBD1 TRBJ1-5 13 TRBV19 TGTGCCAGTTCGGACAGGGGGAAACAGCCCCAGCATTTT CASSDRGKQPQHF
. TRBD1 TRBJ2-2 16 TRBV28 TGTGCCAGCACCGGATACCCGGGACAGGGAACCGGGGAGCTGTTTTTT CASTGYPGQGTGELFF
few . TRBJ1-4 16 TRBV15 TGTGCCACCAGCAGATACAACAGTCTTCTAAATGAAAAACTGTTTTTT CATSRYNSLLNEKLFF